The 14 T cell receptor beta chains below were found in one sample sequenced in a study of technical replicates of blood from a handful of donors. Clones were read by immunoSEQ multiplex PCR, and TCRdb kept only the in-frame ones, dropping some. The sample carries 79,000 or so clones, roughly 97% recorded once. Input material: T cells isolated from PBMCs. Receptor source: a human donor in good health.

V usage is TRBV9 and J usage is TRBJ1-1, with D tentatively TRBD1 (5 bases). The germline gives CDR1 SGDLS, CDR2 YYNGEE. The CDR3 has 13 residues. Trimming took 3 bases from V and 2 from J, leaving 8 bases between them. CDR3 sequence (DNA): TGTGCCAGCAGCGGCGGACAAAACACTGAAGCTTTCTTT. It codes for CASSGGQNTEAFF.

The gene calls are TRBV19 and TRBJ1-5; unclear D gene. This CDR3 is 11 amino acids long. CDR1 and CDR2 from the germline V gene are LNHDA and SQIVND (reference sequence). Between the trimmed V and J ends, which lost 4 bases and 7 bases, there was a span of 5 bases. The CDR3 nucleotides are TGTGCCAGTAGTAATGTACAGCCCCAGCATTTT. Its translation is CASSNVQPQHF.

J is TRBJ2-1 and V is TRBV11-2; TRBD2 agrees at 8 bases. The V and J ends lost 11 bases and 9 bases, in that order; junction bases with no gene match: 9. Germline values: CDR1 SGHAT, CDR2 FQNNGV. The CDR3 has 12 amino acids. The CDR3 DNA is TGTGCCCACGGGGGACTAGGAGCTGAGCAGTTCTTC. Its translation: CAHGGLGAEQFF.

This clone occurred once. This CDR3 reads CASSYSGAAEQFF. In nucleotides, the CDR3 is TGTGCCAGCAGTTACAGCGGGGCAGCGGAGCAGTTCTTC. V and J are TRBV6-5 and TRBJ2-1, with TRBD2 identical over 7 bases. CDR3 size: 13 residues. The germline CDR1 and CDR2 sequences are MNHEY and SVGAGI. V lost 2 bases, J lost 10 bases, and 5 bases stayed unmatched.

As concerns this clone: One end of the junction is discordant with germline, which a read error may explain. The gene calls are TRBV29-1 and TRBJ2-1; D possibly corresponds to TRBD2 (5 bases). The CDR3 runs to 13 residues. Germline V lookup: CDR1 SQVTM, CDR2 ANQGSEA. CDR3 residues: CSYRELGIGKQLF. The CDR3, as DNA: TGCAGCTACCGGGAACTAGGCATAGGGAAGCAGCTCTTC.

This chain uses TRBV19 with TRBJ2-5; the match to TRBD2 covers 8 bases. This CDR3 comprises 16 residues. The V segment lost 4 bases and the J segment 5 bases; nucleotides outside the gene matches: 12. Germline lookup yields CDR1 LNHDA and CDR2 SQIVND (reference sequence). The CDR3 is CASSTYSGTSRETQYF. CDR3 nucleotides: TGTGCCAGTAGTACATATTCCGGGACTAGTCGGGAGACCCAGTACTTC.

The rearrangement uses TRBV7-9 and TRBJ2-7, with a possible D match to TRBD1 (5 bases). Trimming pared 8 bases from V and 2 bases from J, leaving 13 bases between. The CDR3 runs 13 residues. CDR1 and CDR2 (germline): SEHNR, FQNEAQ (reference sequence). The CDR3 nucleotides are TGTGCCAGCCACGCCCTGGACACCTACGAGCAGTACTTC. Its translation: CASHALDTYEQYF.

The chain uses TRBV15 and TRBJ2-7, with D perhaps matching TRBD2 (6 bases). The CDR3 length is 13 residues. Germline CDR1 LNHNV, CDR2 YYDKDF (reference sequence). With 3 bases removed from V and 3 bases from J, the gap between germline ends came to 9 bases. The CDR3 is CATSRGLGYEQYF. The CDR3 bases are TGTGCCACCAGCAGGGGACTGGGCTACGAGCAGTACTTC.

This clone was seen only a few times. The chain is built from TRBV18 and TRBJ1-5; 8 positions match TRBD1. Germline V CDR1 and CDR2: KGHSH, LQKENI. J gave up 7 bases and V 3 bases, and 5 bases lay outside the gene matches. The CDR3 totals 14 residues. The CDR3 loop reads CASSPDRVGQPQHF. DNA for the CDR3: TGTGCCAGCTCACCGGACAGGGTCGGGCAGCCCCAGCATTTT. The variable domain in full, completed from reference TRBV18 and TRBJ1-5, reads NAGVMQNPRHLVRRRGQEARLRCSPMKGHSHVYWYRQLPEEGLKFMVYLQKENIIDESGMPKERFSAEFPKEGPSILRIQQVVRGDSAAYFCASSPDRVGQPQHFGDGTRLSIL.

CDR3 sequence: CASSVFSGTGGLYGYTF. The CDR3 nucleotides read TGTGCCAGTAGTGTCTTCTCCGGGACAGGGGGCCTCTATGGCTACACCTTC. This chain links TRBV19 with TRBJ1-2; TRBD1 matches at 12 bases. CDR1 is LNHDA, CDR2 SQIVND, per germline (reference sequence). Trimming cost V 5 bases and J 4 bases; bases outside gene matches: 11. The CDR3 is 17 residues long. Combining the CDR3 with reference TRBV19 and TRBJ1-2 gives the whole variable domain DGGITQSPKYLFRKEGQNVTLSCEQNLNHDAMYWYRQDPGQGLRLIYYSQIVNDFQKGDIAEGYSVSREKKESFPLTVTSAQKNPTAFYLCASSVFSGTGGLYGYTFGSGTRLTVV.

This clone was counted a single time. The chain employs TRBV11-3 and TRBJ2-3; 9 bases map to TRBD2. V lost 2 bases and J lost 8; bases outside the gene matches: 5. This CDR3 spans 14 amino acids. The V gene's germline CDR1 is SGHNT and CDR2 YENEEA. The CDR3 nucleotides are TGTGCCAGCAGCTTACCGCTAGCGGGAAGTACGCAGTATTTT. It codes for CASSLPLAGSTQYF.

The gene calls are TRBV29-1 and TRBJ1-2; tentative D call: TRBD1 (5 bases). Germline V gene lookup returns CDR1 SQVTM and CDR2 ANQGSEA. CDR3 size: 12 residues. V gave up 4 bases and J gave up 7 bases, with 13 bases separating them. CDR3 region: CSVGGGALGYTF. In DNA, the CDR3 is TGCAGCGTTGGGGGAGGGGCGCTTGGCTACACCTTC. Full variable domain (rest looked up from reference TRBV29-1 and TRBJ1-2): SAVISQKPSRDICQRGTSLTIQCQVDSQVTMMFWYRQQPGQSLTLIATANQGSEATYESGFVIDKFPISRPNLTFSTLTVSNMSPEDSSIYLCSVGGGALGYTFGSGTRLTVV.

The chain combines TRBV19 with TRBJ1-1; 10 bases map to TRBD1. The CDR3 runs 12 residues. Unmatched junction bases numbered 5, after V lost 5 bases and J lost 11 bases. Germline V gene lookup returns CDR1 LNHDA and CDR2 SQIVND (reference sequence). The CDR3 nucleotides read TGTGCCAGTAGTGCCGGGACAGGGGTTGCTTTCTTT. It translates to CASSAGTGVAFF. Drawing the rest from reference TRBV19 and TRBJ1-1, the complete variable domain is DGGITQSPKYLFRKEGQNVTLSCEQNLNHDAMYWYRQDPGQGLRLIYYSQIVNDFQKGDIAEGYSVSREKKESFPLTVTSAQKNPTAFYLCASSAGTGVAFFGQGTRLTVV.

The chain recombines TRBV4-3 with TRBJ1-2; the match to TRBD1 covers 7 bases. V lost 11 bases and J lost 5; bases outside the gene matches: 20. Germline lookup yields CDR1 LGHNA and CDR2 YSLEER. CDR3 length equals 16 residues. The CDR3 loop is CASRADRALDLYGYTF. The CDR3 DNA sequence: TGCGCCTCCCGCGCCGACAGGGCCTTAGACTTATATGGCTACACCTTC.